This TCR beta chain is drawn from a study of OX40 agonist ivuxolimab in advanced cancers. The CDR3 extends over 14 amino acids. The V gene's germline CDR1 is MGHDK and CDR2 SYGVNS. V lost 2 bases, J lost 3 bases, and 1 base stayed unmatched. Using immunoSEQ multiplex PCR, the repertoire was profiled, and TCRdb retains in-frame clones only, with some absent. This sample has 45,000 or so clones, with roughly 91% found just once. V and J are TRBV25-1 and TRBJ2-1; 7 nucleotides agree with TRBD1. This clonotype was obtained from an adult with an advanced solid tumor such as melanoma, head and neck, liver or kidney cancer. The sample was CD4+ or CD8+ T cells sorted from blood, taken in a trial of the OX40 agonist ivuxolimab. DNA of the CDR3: TGTGCCAGCAGTGAAGGGACAGACTACAATGAGCAGTTCTTC. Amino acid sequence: CASSEGTDYNEQFF. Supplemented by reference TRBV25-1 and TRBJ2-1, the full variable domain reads EADIYQTPRYLVIGTGKKITLECSQTMGHDKMYWYQQDPGMELHLIHYSYGVNSTEKGDLSSESTVSRIRTEHFPLTLESARPSHTSQYLCASSEGTDYNEQFFGPGTRLTVL.